The clone carrying this T cell receptor beta chain was seen a few times. Original methodology: Reference gene primer amplification in the assay estimated nucleated cell counts. Sequenced by immunoSEQ multiplex PCR; TCRdb stores in-frame clones only, minus some. The DNA gave D and trimming, while V, J and clone size come from that table. The table includes 200,000 to 250,000 clones, approximately 86% detected once. This CDR3 is built from 15 residues. V was trimmed by 6 bases and J by 2 bases, leaving 14 bases between them. The V gene's germline CDR1 is KGHSH and CDR2 LQKENI. The data are from a study of blood T cell repertoires in COVID-19. Looking at the study overall: Samples representing acute and convalescent COVID-19 were sourced from the United States, Italy and Spain. PBMCs, B-cell-depleted T cells, or T cells were the source of the cDNA or gDNA that made up the material.

The TCR originated in a woman older than 75 with acute or convalescent COVID-19. The sequenced material came from peripheral blood. V usage is TRBV18 and J usage is TRBJ1-3; the D gene is possibly TRBD1 (5 bases). CDR3 bases: TGTGCCAGCTCCCAAGGCGCGGGACCTGGAAACACCATATATTTT. Its protein product is CASSQGAGPGNTIYF.